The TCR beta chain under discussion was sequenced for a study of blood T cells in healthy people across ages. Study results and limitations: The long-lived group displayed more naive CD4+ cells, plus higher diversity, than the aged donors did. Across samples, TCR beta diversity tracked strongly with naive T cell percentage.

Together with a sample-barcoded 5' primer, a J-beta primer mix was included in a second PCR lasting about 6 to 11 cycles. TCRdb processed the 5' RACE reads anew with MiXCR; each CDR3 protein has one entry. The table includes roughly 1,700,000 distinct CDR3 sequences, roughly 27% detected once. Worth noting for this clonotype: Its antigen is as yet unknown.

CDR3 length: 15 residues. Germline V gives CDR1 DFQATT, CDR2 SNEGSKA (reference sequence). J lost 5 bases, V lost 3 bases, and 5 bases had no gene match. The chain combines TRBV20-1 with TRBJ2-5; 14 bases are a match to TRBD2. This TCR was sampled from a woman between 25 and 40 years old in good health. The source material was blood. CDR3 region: CSARGGLAGVETQYF. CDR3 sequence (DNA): TGCAGTGCTAGGGGGGGACTAGCGGGAGTTGAGACCCAGTACTTC.